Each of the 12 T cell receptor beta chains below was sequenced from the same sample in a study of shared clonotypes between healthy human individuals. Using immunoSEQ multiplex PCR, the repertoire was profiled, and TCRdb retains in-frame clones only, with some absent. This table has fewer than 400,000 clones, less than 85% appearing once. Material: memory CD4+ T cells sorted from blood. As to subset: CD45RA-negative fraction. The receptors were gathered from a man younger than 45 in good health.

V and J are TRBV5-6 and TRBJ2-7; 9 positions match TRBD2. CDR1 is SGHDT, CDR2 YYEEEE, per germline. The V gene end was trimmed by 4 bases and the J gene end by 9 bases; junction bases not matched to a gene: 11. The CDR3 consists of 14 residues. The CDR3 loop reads CASSTAGTSKRQYF. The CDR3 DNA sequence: TGTGCCAGCAGCACGGCGGGGACTAGCAAGAGGCAGTACTTC.

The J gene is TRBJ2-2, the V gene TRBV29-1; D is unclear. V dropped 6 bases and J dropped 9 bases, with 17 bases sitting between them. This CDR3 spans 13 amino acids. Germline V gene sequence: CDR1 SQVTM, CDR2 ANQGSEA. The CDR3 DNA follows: TGCAGCGTCGTCTTAGGGCCCGGCCGGGAGCTGTTTTTT. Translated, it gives CSVVLGPGRELFF.

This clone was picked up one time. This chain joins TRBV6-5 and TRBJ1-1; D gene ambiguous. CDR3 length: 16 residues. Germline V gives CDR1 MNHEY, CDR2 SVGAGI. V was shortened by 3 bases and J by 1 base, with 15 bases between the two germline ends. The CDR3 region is CASSYGIRAWNTEAFF. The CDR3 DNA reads TGTGCCAGCAGTTATGGAATCCGGGCCTGGAACACTGAAGCTTTCTTT.

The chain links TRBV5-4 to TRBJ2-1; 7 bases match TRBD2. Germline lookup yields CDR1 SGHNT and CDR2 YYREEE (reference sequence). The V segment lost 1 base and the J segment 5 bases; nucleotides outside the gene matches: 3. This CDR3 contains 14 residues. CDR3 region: CASSLTGTNNEQFF. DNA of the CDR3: TGTGCCAGCAGCTTGACCGGGACTAACAATGAGCAGTTCTTC.

In nucleotides, the CDR3 is TGCAGCGTTCTGCGAGGACTAGCTTTTCCCGGGGAGCTGTTTTTT. This sequence encodes CSVLRGLAFPGELFF. The rearrangement joins TRBV29-1 to TRBJ2-2; TRBD2 aligns across 8 bases. In germline, CDR1 is SQVTM, CDR2 ANQGSEA. The CDR3 runs 15 residues. Trimming removed 5 bases from V and 6 bases from J; junction bases left unmatched: 11.

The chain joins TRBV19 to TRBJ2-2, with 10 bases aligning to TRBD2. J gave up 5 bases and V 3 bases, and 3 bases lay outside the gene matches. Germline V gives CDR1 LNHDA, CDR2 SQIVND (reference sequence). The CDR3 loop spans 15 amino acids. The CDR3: CASSILAGETGELFF. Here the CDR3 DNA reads TGTGCCAGTAGTATCCTAGCGGGAGAAACCGGGGAGCTGTTTTTT.

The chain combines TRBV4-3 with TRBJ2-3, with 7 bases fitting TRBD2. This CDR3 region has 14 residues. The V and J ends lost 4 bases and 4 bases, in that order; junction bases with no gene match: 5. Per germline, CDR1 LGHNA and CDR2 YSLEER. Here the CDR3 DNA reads TGCGCCAGCAGCCGGGCGGGAGTTGCAGATACGCAGTATTTT. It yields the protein CASSRAGVADTQYF.

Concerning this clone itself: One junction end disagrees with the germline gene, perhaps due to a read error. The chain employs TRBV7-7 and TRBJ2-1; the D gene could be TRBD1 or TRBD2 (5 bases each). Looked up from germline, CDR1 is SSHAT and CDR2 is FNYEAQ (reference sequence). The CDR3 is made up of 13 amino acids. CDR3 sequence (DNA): TGTGCTAGCAGCTTGGTCGGGGCTGGGGAGCAGTTCTTC. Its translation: CASSLVGAGEQFF.

The CDR3 nucleotides read TGTGCCAGCAGCCAACAGGGGCAAGAGACCCAGTACTTC. Residues: CASSQQGQETQYF. The genes are TRBV9 and TRBJ2-5, with TRBD1 matching 7 bases. V lost 4 bases to trimming and J lost 2 bases; unmatched junction nucleotides: 2. The CDR3 loop spans 13 amino acids. Germline CDR1 and CDR2: SGDLS and YYNGEE.

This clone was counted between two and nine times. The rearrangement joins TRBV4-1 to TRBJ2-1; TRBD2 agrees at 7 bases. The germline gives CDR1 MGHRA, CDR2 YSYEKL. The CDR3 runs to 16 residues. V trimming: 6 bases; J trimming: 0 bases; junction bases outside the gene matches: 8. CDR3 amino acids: CASRGRAGDSYNEQFF. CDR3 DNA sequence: TGCGCCAGCAGAGGGAGGGCGGGAGACTCCTACAATGAGCAGTTCTTC.

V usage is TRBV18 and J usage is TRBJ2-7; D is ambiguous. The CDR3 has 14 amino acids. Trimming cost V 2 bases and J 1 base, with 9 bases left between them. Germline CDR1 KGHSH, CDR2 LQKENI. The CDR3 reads CASSPSTDSYEQYF. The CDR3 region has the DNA TGTGCCAGCTCACCATCGACGGATTCCTACGAGCAGTACTTC.

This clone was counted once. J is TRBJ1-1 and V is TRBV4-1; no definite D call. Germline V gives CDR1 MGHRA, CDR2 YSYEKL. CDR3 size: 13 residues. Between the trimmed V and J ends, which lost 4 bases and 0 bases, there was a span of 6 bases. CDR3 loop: CASSLVMNTEAFF. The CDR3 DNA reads TGCGCCAGCAGCCTAGTGATGAACACTGAAGCTTTCTTT.